The clone carrying this T cell receptor (beta chain) was counted between two and nine times. No antigen is known for it. This sample stems from a study of beta chain features in type 1 diabetes. At the level of the study: Across every sample, approximately 110,000,000 sorted cells were examined in total. Notes on the study in general: Moderate but significant shortening of TCRB CDR3s was recorded in all four CD4+ subsets from Type 1 diabetes patients. cDNA-based sequencing might over-represent cells highly expressing TCR.

The single heparinised draw taken from each donor contained roughly 100 mL of blood on average. As every portion of the isolated RNA was reverse transcribed, the sequencing read expressed TCRB transcripts. The data were produced by immunoSEQ multiplex PCR, yet TCRdb's version contains in-frame clones alone and is incomplete. The sample has just over 600,000 clones, roughly 15% seen once; the top ten hold roughly 0.098%. Trimming removed 5 bases from V and 10 bases from J, with 9 bases in between. Germline V gives CDR1 SEHNR, CDR2 FQNEAQ (reference sequence). The CDR3 consists of 12 residues. The TCR was taken from a young man in good health. The sequencing sample was made of naive CD4+ T cells from blood. The chain carries TRBV7-9 and TRBJ1-6; D remains ambiguous. The CDR3 DNA sequence: TGTGCCAGCAGCGGTTGGGCCTCACCCCTCCACTTT. It specifies CASSGWASPLHF. Using reference TRBV7-9 and TRBJ1-6 for the parts outside the CDR3, the full variable domain is DTGVSQNPRHKITKRGQNVTFRCDPISEHNRLYWYRQTLGQGPEFLTYFQNEAQLEKSRLLSDRFSAERPKGSFSTLEIQRTEQGDSAMYLCASSGWASPLHFGNGTRLTVT.